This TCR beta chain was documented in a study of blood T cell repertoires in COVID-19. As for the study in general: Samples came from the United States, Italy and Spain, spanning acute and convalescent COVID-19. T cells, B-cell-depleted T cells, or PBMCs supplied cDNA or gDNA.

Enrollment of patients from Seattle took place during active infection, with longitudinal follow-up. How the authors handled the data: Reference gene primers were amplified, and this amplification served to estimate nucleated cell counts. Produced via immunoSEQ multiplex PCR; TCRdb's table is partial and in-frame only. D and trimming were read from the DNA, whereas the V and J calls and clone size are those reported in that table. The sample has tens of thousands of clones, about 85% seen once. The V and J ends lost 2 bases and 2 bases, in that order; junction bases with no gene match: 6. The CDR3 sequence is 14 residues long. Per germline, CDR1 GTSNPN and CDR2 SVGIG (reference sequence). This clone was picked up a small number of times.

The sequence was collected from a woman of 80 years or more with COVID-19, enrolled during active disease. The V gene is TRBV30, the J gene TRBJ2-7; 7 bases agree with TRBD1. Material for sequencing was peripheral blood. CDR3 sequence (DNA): TGTGCCTGGAGTCCCCGGGACAGTGCCTACGAGCAGTACTTC. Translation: CAWSPRDSAYEQYF. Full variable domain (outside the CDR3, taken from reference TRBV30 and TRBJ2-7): SQTIHQWPATLVQPVGSPLSLECTVEGTSNPNLYWYRQAAGRGLQLLFYSVGIGQISSEVPQNLSASRPQDRQFILSSKKLLLSDSGFYLCAWSPRDSAYEQYFGPGTRLTVT.